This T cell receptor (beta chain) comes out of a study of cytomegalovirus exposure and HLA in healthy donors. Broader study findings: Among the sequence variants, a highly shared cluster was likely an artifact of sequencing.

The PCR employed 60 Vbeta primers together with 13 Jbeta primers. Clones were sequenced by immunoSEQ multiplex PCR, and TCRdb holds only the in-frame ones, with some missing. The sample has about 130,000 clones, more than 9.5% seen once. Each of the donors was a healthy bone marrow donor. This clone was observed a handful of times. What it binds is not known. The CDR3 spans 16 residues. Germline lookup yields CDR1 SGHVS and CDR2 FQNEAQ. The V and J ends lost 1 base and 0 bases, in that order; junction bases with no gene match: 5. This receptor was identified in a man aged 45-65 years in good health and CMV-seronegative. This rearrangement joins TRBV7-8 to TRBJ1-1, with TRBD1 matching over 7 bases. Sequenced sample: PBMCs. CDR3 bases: TGTGCCAGCAGCTTAGTAGCAGGGGGGATGAACACTGAAGCTTTCTTT. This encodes CASSLVAGGMNTEAFF.